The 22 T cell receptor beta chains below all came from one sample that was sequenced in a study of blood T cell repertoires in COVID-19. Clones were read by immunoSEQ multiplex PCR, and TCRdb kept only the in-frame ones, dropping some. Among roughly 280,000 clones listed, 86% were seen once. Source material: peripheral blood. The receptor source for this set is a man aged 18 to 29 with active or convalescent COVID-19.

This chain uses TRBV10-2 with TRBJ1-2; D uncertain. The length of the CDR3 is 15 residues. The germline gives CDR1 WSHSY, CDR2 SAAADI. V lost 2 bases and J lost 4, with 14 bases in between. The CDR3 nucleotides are TGCGCCAGCAGTGAGGTATTTGCAAGAGGCTATGGCTACACCTTC. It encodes CASSEVFARGYGYTF.

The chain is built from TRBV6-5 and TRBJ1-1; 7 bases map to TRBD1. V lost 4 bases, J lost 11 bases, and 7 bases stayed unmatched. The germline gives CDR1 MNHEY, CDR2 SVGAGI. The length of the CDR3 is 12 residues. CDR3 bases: TGTGCCAGCAGTTTCCGACAGGGCCGGGCTTTCTTT. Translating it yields CASSFRQGRAFF.

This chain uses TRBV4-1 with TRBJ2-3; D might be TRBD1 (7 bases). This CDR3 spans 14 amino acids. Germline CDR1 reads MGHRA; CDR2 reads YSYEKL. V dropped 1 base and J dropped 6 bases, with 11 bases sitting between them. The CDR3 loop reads CASSQASGGDTQYF. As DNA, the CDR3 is TGCGCCAGCAGCCAAGCCTCAGGGGGGGATACGCAGTATTTT.

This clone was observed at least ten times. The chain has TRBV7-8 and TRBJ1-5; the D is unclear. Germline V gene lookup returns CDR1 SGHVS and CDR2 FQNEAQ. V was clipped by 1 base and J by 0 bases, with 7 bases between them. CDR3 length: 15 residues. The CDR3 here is CASSLVAVSNQPQHF. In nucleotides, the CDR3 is TGTGCCAGCAGCTTAGTGGCGGTTAGCAATCAGCCCCAGCATTTT.

The CDR3 spells CASSYYRTDREGYTF. CDR3 DNA: TGTGCCAGCAGTTACTATCGAACGGACAGAGAAGGCTACACCTTC. This chain joins TRBV6-6 and TRBJ1-2, with D possibly matching TRBD1 (6 bases). CDR1 and CDR2 from the germline V gene are MNHNY and SVGAGI (reference sequence). V gave up 1 base and J gave up 8 bases, with 17 bases separating them. This CDR3 is 15 amino acids long.

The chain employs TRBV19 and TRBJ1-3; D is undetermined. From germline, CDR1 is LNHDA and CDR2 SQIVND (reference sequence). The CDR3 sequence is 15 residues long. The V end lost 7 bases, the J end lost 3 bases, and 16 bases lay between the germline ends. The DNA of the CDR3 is TGTGCCAGTACCCCCCTAGGAAGTCTTGGAAACACCATATATTTT. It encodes CASTPLGSLGNTIYF.

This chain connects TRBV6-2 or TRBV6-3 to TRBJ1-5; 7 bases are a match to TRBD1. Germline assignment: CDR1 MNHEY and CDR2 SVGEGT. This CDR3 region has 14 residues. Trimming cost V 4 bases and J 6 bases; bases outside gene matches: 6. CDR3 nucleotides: TGTGCCAGCAGTTGGACAGGTGGAGGTCAGCCCCAGCATTTT. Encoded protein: CASSWTGGGQPQHF.

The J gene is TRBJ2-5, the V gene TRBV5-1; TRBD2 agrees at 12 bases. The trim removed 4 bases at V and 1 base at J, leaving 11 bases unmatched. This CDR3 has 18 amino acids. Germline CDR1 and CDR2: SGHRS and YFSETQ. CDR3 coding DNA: TGCGCCAGCAGCAGGAGACTAGCGGGAGTAGGAACCCAAGAGACCCAGTACTTC. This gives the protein CASSRRLAGVGTQETQYF. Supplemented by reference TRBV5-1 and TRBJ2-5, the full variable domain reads KAGVTQTPRYLIKTRGQQVTLSCSPISGHRSVSWYQQTPGQGLQFLFEYFSETQRNKGNFPGRFSGRQFSNSRSEMNVSTLELGDSALYLCASSRRLAGVGTQETQYFGPGTRLLVL.

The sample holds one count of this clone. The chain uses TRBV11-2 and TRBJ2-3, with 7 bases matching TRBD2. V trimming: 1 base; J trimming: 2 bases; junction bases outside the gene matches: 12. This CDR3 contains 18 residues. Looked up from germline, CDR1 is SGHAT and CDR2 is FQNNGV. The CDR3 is CASSLGGYLADSTDTQYF. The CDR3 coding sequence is TGTGCCAGCAGCTTAGGGGGGTACCTAGCGGATTCCACAGATACGCAGTATTTT.

For the CDR3, the DNA is TGTGCCAGCAGCCTACGGCAGGCCCCAGATACGCAGTATTTT. It is translated as CASSLRQAPDTQYF. The rearrangement joins TRBV6-5 to TRBJ2-3; D is ambiguous. V lost 6 bases to trimming and J lost 4 bases, with 14 bases between them. This CDR3 is built from 14 residues. CDR1 MNHEY and CDR2 SVGAGI come from the germline V gene.

CDR3 in DNA: TGTGCCAGCAGCTTACGCTCTGGCGGGAGGGTGTCAGATACGCAGTATTTT. Its protein is CASSLRSGGRVSDTQYF. J is TRBJ2-3 and V is TRBV11-3; 9 bases are shared with TRBD2. J lost 4 bases, V lost 2 bases, and 10 bases had no gene match. The CDR3 consists of 17 residues. The germline gives CDR1 SGHNT, CDR2 YENEEA.

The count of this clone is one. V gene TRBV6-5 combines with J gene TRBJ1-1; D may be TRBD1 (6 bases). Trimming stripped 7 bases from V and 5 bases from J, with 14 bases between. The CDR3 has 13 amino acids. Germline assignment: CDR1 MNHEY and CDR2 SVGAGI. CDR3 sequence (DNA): TGTGCCAGCAAAACAGGGATTTGGACTGAAGCTTTCTTT. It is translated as CASKTGIWTEAFF.

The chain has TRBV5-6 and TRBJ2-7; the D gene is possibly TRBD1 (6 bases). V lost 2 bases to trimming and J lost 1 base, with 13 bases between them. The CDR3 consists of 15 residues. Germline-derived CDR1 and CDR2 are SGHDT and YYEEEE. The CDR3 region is CASSFGYRASYEQYF. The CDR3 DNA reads TGTGCCAGCAGCTTCGGCTACAGGGCTTCCTACGAGCAGTACTTC. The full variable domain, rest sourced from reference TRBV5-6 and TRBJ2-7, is DAGVTQSPTHLIKTRGQQVTLRCSPKSGHDTVSWYQQALGQGPQFIFQYYEEEERQRGNFPDRFSGHQFPNYSSELNVNALLLGDSALYLCASSFGYRASYEQYFGPGTRLTVT.

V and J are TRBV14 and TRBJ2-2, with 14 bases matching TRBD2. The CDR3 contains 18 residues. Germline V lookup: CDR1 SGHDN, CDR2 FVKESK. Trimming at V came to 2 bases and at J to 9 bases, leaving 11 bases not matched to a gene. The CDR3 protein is CASSQLAGLAGVPRELFF. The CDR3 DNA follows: TGTGCCAGCAGCCAACTCGCGGGACTAGCGGGAGTACCGAGGGAGCTGTTTTTT.

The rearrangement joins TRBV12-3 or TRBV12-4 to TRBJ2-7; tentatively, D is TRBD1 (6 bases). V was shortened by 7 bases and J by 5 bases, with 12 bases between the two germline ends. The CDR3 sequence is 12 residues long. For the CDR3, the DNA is TGTGCCAGCACTCCCCAGGGGCACGAGCAGTACTTC. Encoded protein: CASTPQGHEQYF.

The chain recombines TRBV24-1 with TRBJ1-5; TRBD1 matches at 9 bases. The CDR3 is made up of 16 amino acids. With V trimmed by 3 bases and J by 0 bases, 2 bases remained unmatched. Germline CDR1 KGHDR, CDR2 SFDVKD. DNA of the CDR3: TGTGCCACCAGTGATCGGGACAGGGATAGCAATCAGCCCCAGCATTTT. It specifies CATSDRDRDSNQPQHF.

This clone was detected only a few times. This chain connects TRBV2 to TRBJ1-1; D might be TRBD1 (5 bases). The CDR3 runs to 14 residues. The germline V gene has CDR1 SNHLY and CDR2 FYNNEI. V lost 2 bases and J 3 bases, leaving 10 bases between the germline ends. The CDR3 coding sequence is TGTGCCAGCAGTGAATATCCGGGGGACACTGAAGCTTTCTTT. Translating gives CASSEYPGDTEAFF.

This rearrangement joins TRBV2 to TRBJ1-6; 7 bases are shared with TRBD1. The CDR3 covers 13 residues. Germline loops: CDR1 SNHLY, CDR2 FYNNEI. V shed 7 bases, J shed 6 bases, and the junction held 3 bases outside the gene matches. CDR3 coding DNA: TGTGCCAGCATTGGACAGGCTAATTCACCCCTCCACTTT. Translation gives CASIGQANSPLHF.

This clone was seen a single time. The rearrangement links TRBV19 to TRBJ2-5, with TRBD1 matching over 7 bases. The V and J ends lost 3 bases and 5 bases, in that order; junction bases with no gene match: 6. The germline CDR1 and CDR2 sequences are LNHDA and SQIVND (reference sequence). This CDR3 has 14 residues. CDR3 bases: TGTGCCAGTAGTATCGGCAGGGGGATGGAGACCCAGTACTTC. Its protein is CASSIGRGMETQYF.

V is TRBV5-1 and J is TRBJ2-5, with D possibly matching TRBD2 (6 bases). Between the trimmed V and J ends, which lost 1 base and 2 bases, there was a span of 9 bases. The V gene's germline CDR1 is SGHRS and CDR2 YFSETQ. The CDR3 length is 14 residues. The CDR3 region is CASSLLGGQETQYF. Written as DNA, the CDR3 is TGCGCCAGCAGCTTGTTGGGGGGACAAGAGACCCAGTACTTC. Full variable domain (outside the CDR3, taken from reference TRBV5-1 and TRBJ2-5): KAGVTQTPRYLIKTRGQQVTLSCSPISGHRSVSWYQQTPGQGLQFLFEYFSETQRNKGNFPGRFSGRQFSNSRSEMNVSTLELGDSALYLCASSLLGGQETQYFGPGTRLLVL.

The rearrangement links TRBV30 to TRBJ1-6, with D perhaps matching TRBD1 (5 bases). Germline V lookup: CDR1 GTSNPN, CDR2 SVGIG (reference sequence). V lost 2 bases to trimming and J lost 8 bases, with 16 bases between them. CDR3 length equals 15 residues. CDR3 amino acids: CAWSRVGSGDSPLHF. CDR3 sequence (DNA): TGTGCCTGGAGTCGTGTAGGATCGGGGGATTCACCCCTCCACTTT.

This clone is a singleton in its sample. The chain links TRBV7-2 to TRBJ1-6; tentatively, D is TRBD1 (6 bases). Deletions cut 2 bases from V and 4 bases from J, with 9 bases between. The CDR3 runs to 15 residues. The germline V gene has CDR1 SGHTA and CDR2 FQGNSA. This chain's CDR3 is CASSLSGQYNSPLHF. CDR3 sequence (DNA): TGTGCCAGCAGCTTATCCGGACAGTATAATTCACCCCTCCACTTT.